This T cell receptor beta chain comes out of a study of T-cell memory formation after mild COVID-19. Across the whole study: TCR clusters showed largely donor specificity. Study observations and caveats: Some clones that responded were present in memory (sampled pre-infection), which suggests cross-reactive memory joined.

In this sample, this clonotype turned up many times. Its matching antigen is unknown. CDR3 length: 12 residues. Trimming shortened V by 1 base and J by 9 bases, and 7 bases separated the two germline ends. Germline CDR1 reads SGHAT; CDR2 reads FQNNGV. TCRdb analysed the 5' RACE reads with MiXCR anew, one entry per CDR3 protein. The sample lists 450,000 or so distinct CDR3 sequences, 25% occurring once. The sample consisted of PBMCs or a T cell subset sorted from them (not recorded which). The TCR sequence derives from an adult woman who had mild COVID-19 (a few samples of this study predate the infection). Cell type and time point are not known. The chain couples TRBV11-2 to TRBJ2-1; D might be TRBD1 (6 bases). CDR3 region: CASSLGGLEQFF. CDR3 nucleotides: TGTGCCAGCAGCTTAGGGGGGCTTGAGCAGTTCTTC.